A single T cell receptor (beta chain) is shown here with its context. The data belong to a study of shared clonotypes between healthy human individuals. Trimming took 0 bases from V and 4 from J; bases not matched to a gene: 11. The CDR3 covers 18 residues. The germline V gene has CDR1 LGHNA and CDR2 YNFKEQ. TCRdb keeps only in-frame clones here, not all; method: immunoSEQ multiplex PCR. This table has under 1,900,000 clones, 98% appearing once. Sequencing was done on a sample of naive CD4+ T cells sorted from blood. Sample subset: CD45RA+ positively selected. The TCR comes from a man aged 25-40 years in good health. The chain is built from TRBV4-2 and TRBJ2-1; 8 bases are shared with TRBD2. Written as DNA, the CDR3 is TGTGCCAGCAGCCAAGATTGGGGCGGGAGGAATATTTACAATGAGCAGTTCTTC. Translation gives CASSQDWGGRNIYNEQFF.